This T cell receptor beta chain emerged from a study of T cell responses to AZD1222 COVID-19 vaccine. After removal of 8 bases from V and 1 base from J, the junction contained 11 bases not matched to a gene. The CDR3 spans 15 residues. CDR1 is SNHLY, CDR2 FYNNEI, per germline. Points from the study as a whole: A mostly white British donor set with more females was recruited, and clonal diversity was possibly underestimated. Seropositive status at baseline applied to only 5 to 7 AZD1222 recipients. Nearly half of the spike-specific TCRs reportedly recognize variant regions that carry no mutations.

Assay: immunoSEQ multiplex PCR; the TCRdb copy retains only in-frame clones and omits some. In the table there are 150,000 or so clones, roughly 93% of which are singletons. About this clone: Its antigen is not known.

V usage is TRBV2 and J usage is TRBJ2-7; 7 nucleotides agree with TRBD1. The material sequenced was peripheral blood, taken 28 days after the second AZD1222 dose. This clonotype was obtained from an adult who received the AZD1222 COVID-19 vaccine. The CDR3 here is CASLFPGQSSYEQYF. The CDR3 DNA is TGTGCCAGCCTGTTTCCGGGACAGAGTTCCTACGAGCAGTACTTC.